The entry below gives a single TCR beta chain sequence along with its context. Its specificity is unknown. There are 17 residues in the CDR3. J lost 1 base, V lost 4 bases, and 7 bases had no gene match. CDR1 is KGHSH, CDR2 LQKENI, per germline. The sample is drawn from a study of a mutant IDH1 vaccine in newly diagnosed glioma. As for the study in general: At weeks 1, 3, 5, 7, 11, 15, 19 and 23, patients received a vaccination, eight in all. Patients got their first vaccination 4-6 weeks after radiotherapy alone, or with temozolomide cycles. It was radiotherapy, temozolomide, or both that patients received previously, with most receiving both.

Method: immunoSEQ multiplex PCR; TCRdb's copy keeps in-frame clones and lacks some. The sample has roughly 51,000 clones, approximately 81% seen once. The sample's time point: week 5, during vaccination. Doses consisted of 300 ug of mutant IDH1 20-mer peptide each, paired with topical imiquimod. Whole-study findings and limits: Seemingly, top peripheral T cell clonotype changes bore no relation to pseudoprogression.

This sequence was found in a man between 25 and 39 years old with glioma. The rearrangement links TRBV18 to TRBJ2-6, with TRBD1 identical over 7 bases. The sample in question was PBMCs, obtained from a glioma patient whose treatment included an IDH1 peptide vaccine. The DNA for the CDR3 is TGTGCCAGCTCACTTCCAGGGGGTCGGTCTGGGGCCAACGTCCTGACTTTC. Amino acids: CASSLPGGRSGANVLTF.